What follows are 2 T cell receptor beta chains derived from one specimen sequenced in a study of blood T cell repertoires in COVID-19. Data came from immunoSEQ multiplex PCR; TCRdb stores just in-frame clones and leaves some out. The sample yields a few hundred thousand clones, just under 90% seen once. Input material: PBMCs or T cells enriched from blood (not recorded which). The origin of the receptors is a woman aged 45-60 years who had recovered from COVID-19.

The table lists this clone with a count of one. V and J are TRBV10-3 and TRBJ2-1, with 10 bases that match TRBD2. V lost 5 bases to trimming and J lost 7 bases; unmatched junction nucleotides: 8. Germline assignment: CDR1 ENHRY and CDR2 SYGVKD. CDR3 size: 15 residues. CDR3 protein: CAISSGLAVGNEQFF. As DNA, the CDR3 is TGTGCCATCAGTTCCGGACTAGCGGTCGGGAATGAGCAGTTCTTC.

The V and J genes are TRBV7-9 and TRBJ2-7; 7 bases match TRBD1. Germline loops: CDR1 SEHNR, CDR2 FQNEAQ (reference sequence). Trimming took 5 bases from V and 6 from J; bases not matched to a gene: 25. This CDR3 is built from 19 residues. The CDR3 here is CASSMTGTETLYSLSEQYF. The CDR3 DNA sequence: TGTGCCAGCAGCATGACCGGGACAGAAACCCTATATTCCCTCTCCGAGCAGTACTTC.